This T cell receptor beta chain was found in a study of T-cell memory formation after mild COVID-19. Study summary: TCR clusters were mostly confined to one donor each.

Study conclusions and caveats: Cross-reactive memory apparently joined, as some responding clones appeared in pre-infection memory. SARS-CoV-2 specificity was not confirmed for second-wave clones peaking on day 37.

Germline CDR1 and CDR2: MGHDK and SYGVNS. CDR3 length equals 13 residues. Trimming shortened V by 3 bases and J by 15 bases, and 15 bases separated the two germline ends. Using constant-segment primers, 5'RACE produced TCR alpha and TCR beta cDNA libraries carrying sample barcodes and UMIs. TCRdb called the 5' RACE reads again in MiXCR, with one record for every CDR3 protein. The table records fewer than 110,000 distinct CDR3 sequences, 13% to 15% of them present only once. This clonotype was recorded a few times. Its antigen is unidentified. What was sequenced was PBMCs or a T cell subset sorted from them (not recorded which). The receptor was isolated from a man aged 18 to 35 who had mild COVID-19 (a few samples of this study predate the infection). Cell type and time point are not known. The V gene is TRBV25-1, the J gene TRBJ1-6; D perhaps matches TRBD1 (5 bases). The chain's CDR3 is CASSDRGRRLLHF. The DNA for the CDR3 is TGTGCCAGCAGTGATAGGGGCCGGCGTCTCCTCCACTTT.